A single sample gave rise to the 30 T cell receptor beta chains below, sequenced in a study of response to subunit inactivated influenza vaccine (dated by TCRdb to 2017 to 2018). Library prep was done by RT-PCR. TCRdb shows the sequencer as Illumina HiSeq 2500. TCRdb passed the public sequencing reads through fastp at Q25 and MiXCR, retaining productive beta sequences. Every CDR3 protein is listed once, alongside the most common genes and DNA of its rows. For this sample the table gives roughly 570,000 distinct CDR3 sequences, of which less than 15% were detected only once. The ten largest clones take up over 8.5% of the sample. The specimen was PBMCs from blood, collected approximately 13 days after vaccination. All receptors derive from a man aged 50-60 years who received an inactivated influenza vaccine. Donor details come from another sample of the same person, matched by shared clones.

The chain joins TRBV6-1 to TRBJ2-3, with 8 bases fitting TRBD2. CDR1 and CDR2 (germline): MNHNS, SASEGT. There are 15 residues in the CDR3. J lost 2 bases, V lost 3 bases, and 4 bases had no gene match. This CDR3 reads CASSERLAFTDTQYF. The CDR3 nucleotides read TGTGCCAGCAGTGAGCGACTAGCGTTCACAGATACGCAGTATTTT.

This clonotype turned up a few times. The rearrangement joins TRBV11-2 to TRBJ1-1, with D uncertain. The V and J ends lost 1 base and 6 bases respectively, with 12 bases between them. Germline lookup yields CDR1 SGHAT and CDR2 FQNNGV. The CDR3 is 14 amino acids. CDR3 nucleotide sequence: TGTGCCAGCAGCTTAGCAAGCTACGGGGCTGAAGCTTTCTTT. The encoded protein is CASSLASYGAEAFF.

This clonotype was observed a handful of times. The gene calls are TRBV25-1 and TRBJ1-4; TRBD1 matches 7 bases. V dropped 8 bases and J dropped 8; count of bases not matched to a gene: 8. Germline lookup yields CDR1 MGHDK and CDR2 SYGVNS. The CDR3 contains 13 residues. The CDR3 protein is CASGTGVSEKLFF. CDR3 bases: TGTGCCAGCGGAACAGGGGTAAGCGAAAAACTGTTTTTT.

This clonotype was recorded at least ten times. This chain links TRBV3-1 with TRBJ2-3; possible D gene TRBD2, 5 bases. Trimming removed 5 bases at V and 6 bases at J, with 9 bases between. From germline, CDR1 is LGHDT and CDR2 YNNKEL (reference sequence). This CDR3 has 12 amino acids. Here the CDR3 reads CASSLTGDTQYF. Written as DNA, the CDR3 is TGTGCCAGCAGCTTAACGGGGGATACGCAGTATTTT.

This clonotype has just a few counts. V is TRBV20-1 and J is TRBJ1-2; D uncertain. V was pared by 7 bases and J by 4 bases, with 22 bases between. Germline lookup yields CDR1 DFQATT and CDR2 SNEGSKA (reference sequence). This CDR3 is built from 15 residues. The CDR3 loop is CSVKEIGRRGYGYTF. In nucleotides, the CDR3 is TGCAGTGTTAAAGAGATTGGCAGGCGGGGCTATGGCTACACCTTC.

This clonotype has only a few counts. The V and J genes are TRBV6-2 or TRBV6-3 and TRBJ2-3, with TRBD2 identical over 14 bases. Germline V CDR1 and CDR2: MNHEY, SVGEGT. V shed 4 bases, J shed 4 bases, and the junction held 4 bases outside the gene matches. This CDR3 spans 16 amino acids. In DNA form, the CDR3 reads TGTGCCAGCAGTTCTGGACTAGCGGGAGGTGCAGATACGCAGTATTTT. Protein product: CASSSGLAGGADTQYF.

A single count supports this clonotype. The rearrangement joins TRBV5-6 to TRBJ2-5, with unresolved D. The CDR3 totals 14 residues. Trimming shortened V by 1 base and J by 3 bases, and 10 bases separated the two germline ends. The germline CDR1 and CDR2 sequences are SGHDT and YYEEEE. The CDR3 bases are TGTGCCAGCAGCTTGTTTGGGCAGAAAGAGACCCAGTACTTC. It codes for CASSLFGQKETQYF. The entire variable domain, with the rest obtained from reference TRBV5-6 and TRBJ2-5, is as follows: DAGVTQSPTHLIKTRGQQVTLRCSPKSGHDTVSWYQQALGQGPQFIFQYYEEEERQRGNFPDRFSGHQFPNYSSELNVNALLLGDSALYLCASSLFGQKETQYFGPGTRLLVL.

This clonotype was counted only a few times. The V and J genes are TRBV5-4 and TRBJ2-4; 9 bases line up with TRBD1. V lost 4 bases and J lost 1; bases outside the gene matches: 12. This CDR3 comprises 18 residues. The V gene's germline CDR1 is SGHNT and CDR2 YYREEE (reference sequence). The CDR3 region has the DNA TGTGCCAGCAGCGGTAGGACAGGGGCCCCCGGGGCCAAAAACATTCAGTACTTC. It codes for CASSGRTGAPGAKNIQYF.

The chain uses TRBV6-2 or TRBV6-3 and TRBJ2-2, with D maybe TRBD1 (5 bases). With 2 bases removed from V and 1 base from J, the gap between germline ends came to 11 bases. Germline V lookup: CDR1 MNHEY, CDR2 SVGEGT. This CDR3 is 16 amino acids long. The CDR3 spells CASSYPNRRNTGELFF. DNA of the CDR3: TGTGCCAGCAGTTACCCCAACAGGAGGAACACCGGGGAGCTGTTTTTT.

In its sample, this clonotype was seen a few times. The gene calls are TRBV7-6 and TRBJ2-1; tentatively, D is TRBD1 (6 bases). The CDR3 covers 17 residues. Germline V gene lookup returns CDR1 SGHVS and CDR2 FNYEAQ. V lost 5 bases and J 1 base, leaving 18 bases between the germline ends. The CDR3 DNA reads TGTGCCAGCAGCAACAGGGCCCGAACGACTTCCTACAATGAGCAGTTCTTC. It encodes CASSNRARTTSYNEQFF.

The genes are TRBV5-1 and TRBJ2-3; TRBD1 agrees at 7 bases. The CDR3 extends over 17 amino acids. The germline V gene encodes CDR1 SGHRS and CDR2 YFSETQ. The V and J ends lost 0 bases and 4 bases, in that order; junction bases with no gene match: 11. Here the CDR3 reads CASSLGDRTGRPDTQYF. The CDR3 DNA follows: TGCGCCAGCAGCTTGGGCGATAGGACAGGCCGCCCAGATACGCAGTATTTT. Together with reference TRBV5-1 and TRBJ2-3, the CDR3 gives the full variable domain: KAGVTQTPRYLIKTRGQQVTLSCSPISGHRSVSWYQQTPGQGLQFLFEYFSETQRNKGNFPGRFSGRQFSNSRSEMNVSTLELGDSALYLCASSLGDRTGRPDTQYFGPGTRLTVL.

The CDR3, as DNA: TGTGCCAGCACCGACAGGGCCTACGAGCAGTACTTC. It yields the protein CASTDRAYEQYF. The V and J genes are TRBV12-3 or TRBV12-4 and TRBJ2-7; TRBD1 matches at 7 bases. This CDR3 contains 12 residues. Losses at the gene ends were 7 bases for V and 2 bases for J; bases not matched to a gene: 2.

The chain combines TRBV15 with TRBJ1-5; weak D call: TRBD1 (5 bases). The CDR3 contains 16 residues. Per the germline V gene, CDR1 is LNHNV and CDR2 is YYDKDF (reference sequence). The ends were cut back, 6 bases at V and 4 bases at J, with 19 bases in the middle. Here the CDR3 reads CATSPGGVGENQPQHF. The CDR3 bases are TGTGCCACCAGTCCCGGTGGGGTAGGGGAGAATCAGCCCCAGCATTTT.

Ten or more counts support this clonotype. V is TRBV7-2 and J is TRBJ1-6, with D maybe TRBD1 (5 bases). The germline V and J ends were trimmed by 5 bases and 10 bases, with 12 bases remaining between them. The CDR3 is made up of 13 amino acids. Germline V CDR1 and CDR2: SGHTA, FQGNSA. CDR3 loop: CASSIFGGSPLHF. The CDR3 DNA reads TGTGCCAGCAGCATCTTCGGGGGGTCACCCCTCCACTTT.

V usage is TRBV2 and J usage is TRBJ2-3; the match to TRBD2 covers 7 bases. The CDR3 length is 15 residues. V lost 2 bases and J lost 2; bases outside the gene matches: 4. In germline, CDR1 is SNHLY, CDR2 FYNNEI. DNA for the CDR3: TGTGCCAGCAGTGAATGGAGCGGGATCACAGATACGCAGTATTTT. Translation: CASSEWSGITDTQYF.

This clonotype was detected only a few times. The chain joins TRBV29-1 to TRBJ2-1; 8 bases map to TRBD1. Germline V lookup: CDR1 SQVTM, CDR2 ANQGSEA. This CDR3 is 14 amino acids long. V lost 6 bases and J lost 6; bases outside the gene matches: 10. The CDR3 protein is CSVSGQGSGNEQFF. The CDR3 coding sequence is TGCAGCGTCTCCGGACAGGGTTCGGGCAATGAGCAGTTCTTC.

This clonotype was counted between two and nine times. The chain links TRBV6-5 to TRBJ2-5, with a tentative D call TRBD2 (6 bases). Trimming removed 2 bases from V and 4 bases from J, with 8 bases in between. The CDR3 is 13 residues long. The germline V gene encodes CDR1 MNHEY and CDR2 SVGAGI. The DNA of the CDR3 is TGTGCCAGCAGTTACGGGGGGACAGAGACCCAGTACTTC. Amino acid sequence: CASSYGGTETQYF.

This clonotype turned up a few times. V gene TRBV7-2 combines with J gene TRBJ1-1; a possible D gene is TRBD1 (5 bases). The length of the CDR3 is 13 residues. Germline loops: CDR1 SGHTA, CDR2 FQGNSA. The V and J ends lost 5 bases and 5 bases respectively, with 12 bases between them. This CDR3 is CASSRQFRTEAFF. CDR3 DNA: TGTGCCAGCAGCAGACAGTTTAGGACTGAAGCTTTCTTT.

This clonotype was seen a few times. The chain employs TRBV6-2 or TRBV6-3 and TRBJ2-2; a possible D gene is TRBD2 (7 bases). The germline V and J ends were trimmed by 5 bases and 3 bases, with 22 bases remaining between them. Looked up from germline, CDR1 is MNHEY and CDR2 is SVGEGT. The CDR3 is 18 residues long. The CDR3 protein is CASSRQAREAGHTGELFF. In nucleotides, the CDR3 is TGTGCCAGCAGTCGACAGGCCCGAGAAGCGGGACACACCGGGGAGCTGTTTTTT.

This clonotype was seen repeatedly, ten times or more. The J gene is TRBJ1-1, the V gene TRBV12-3 or TRBV12-4, with D maybe TRBD1 (6 bases). With 6 bases removed from V and 0 bases from J, the gap between germline ends came to 11 bases. CDR3 length: 14 amino acids. The CDR3 DNA reads TGTGCCAGCAGCTTGGGGGACATGAACACTGAAGCTTTCTTT. Its protein is CASSLGDMNTEAFF.

The rearrangement uses TRBV29-1 and TRBJ1-6, with 8 bases matching TRBD1. This CDR3 comprises 12 residues. V was clipped by 4 bases and J by 7 bases; unmatched bases: 0. In germline, CDR1 is SQVTM, CDR2 ANQGSEA. The chain's CDR3 is CSVGTGNSPLHF. The CDR3 bases are TGCAGCGTTGGGACAGGGAATTCACCCCTCCACTTT. Drawing the rest from reference TRBV29-1 and TRBJ1-6, the complete variable domain is SAVISQKPSRDICQRGTSLTIQCQVDSQVTMMFWYRQQPGQSLTLIATANQGSEATYESGFVIDKFPISRPNLTFSTLTVSNMSPEDSSIYLCSVGTGNSPLHFGNGTRLTVT.

The chain employs TRBV3-1 and TRBJ2-2, with D uncertain. CDR1 is LGHDT, CDR2 YNNKEL, per germline (reference sequence). V was pared by 3 bases and J by 0 bases, with 14 bases between. The CDR3 consists of 17 residues. The CDR3 region is CASSQKVLNPNTGELFF. The CDR3 DNA reads TGTGCCAGCAGCCAGAAGGTCTTAAATCCGAACACCGGGGAGCTGTTTTTT.

This clonotype was counted only a few times. V gene TRBV4-3 combines with J gene TRBJ2-3; maybe TRBD2 (6 bases). Trimming left V 1 base short and J 3 bases short, with 20 bases between. Germline V CDR1 and CDR2: LGHNA, YSLEER. The CDR3 contains 18 residues. The CDR3 DNA follows: TGCGCCAGCAGCCAAGTAAGGATTTCTGGCGGGAAGACAGATACGCAGTATTTT. The encoded protein is CASSQVRISGGKTDTQYF.

The chain has TRBV5-5 and TRBJ2-2, with TRBD1 matching 11 bases. Trimming cost V 4 bases and J 6 bases; bases outside gene matches: 2. CDR3 length: 14 amino acids. Germline CDR1 and CDR2: SGHKS and YYEKEE (reference sequence). This chain's CDR3 is CASSAGQGAGELFF. The CDR3 nucleotides are TGTGCCAGCAGCGCGGGACAGGGGGCCGGGGAGCTGTTTTTT.

This clonotype was picked up many times. V gene TRBV7-9 combines with J gene TRBJ2-2; D might be TRBD1 or TRBD2, each matching 6 bases. The CDR3 is 15 amino acids. Per germline, CDR1 SEHNR and CDR2 FQNEAQ (reference sequence). Between the trimmed V and J ends, which lost 5 bases and 4 bases, there was a span of 14 bases. The CDR3 bases are TGTGCCAGCAGCCCCCTTGGGGGGCCCACCGGGGAGCTGTTTTTT. Its translation: CASSPLGGPTGELFF.

This clonotype was detected only a few times. J is TRBJ2-5 and V is TRBV6-1; D is possibly TRBD2 (5 bases). The length of the CDR3 is 14 residues. Germline V lookup: CDR1 MNHNS, CDR2 SASEGT. The V gene lost 5 bases and the J gene lost 2 bases, with 12 bases spanning the gap. CDR3 sequence: CASSRNEGQETQYF. The CDR3 nucleotides are TGTGCCAGCAGTCGGAACGAGGGTCAAGAGACCCAGTACTTC.

This clonotype showed up just a few times. The V and J genes are TRBV29-1 and TRBJ2-1; TRBD1 matches at 8 bases. Germline assignment: CDR1 SQVTM and CDR2 ANQGSEA. The junction had 5 bases not matched to a gene; V was cut back by 7 bases and J by 0 bases. The CDR3 contains 14 residues. The DNA for the CDR3 is TGCAGCGGGGGGGACAGGAGCTCCTACAATGAGCAGTTCTTC. Amino acid sequence: CSGGDRSSYNEQFF.

This clonotype was observed a handful of times. The V gene is TRBV19, the J gene TRBJ2-2, with D possibly matching TRBD2 (5 bases). Trimming shortened V by 0 bases and J by 3 bases, and 11 bases separated the two germline ends. Germline assignment: CDR1 LNHDA and CDR2 SQIVND (reference sequence). The CDR3 totals 16 residues. CDR3 bases: TGTGCCAGTAGTATAGATTTTGGGAGTTACACCGGGGAGCTGTTTTTT. Translated, it gives CASSIDFGSYTGELFF.

This clonotype was detected a few times. V usage is TRBV12-3 or TRBV12-4 and J usage is TRBJ2-3, with D maybe TRBD1 (6 bases). The CDR3 is 15 amino acids. V was pared by 6 bases and J by 0 bases, with 13 bases between. The CDR3 is CASSPQGLSTDTQYF. For the CDR3, the DNA is TGTGCCAGCAGCCCACAGGGCCTTAGCACAGATACGCAGTATTTT.

The V gene is TRBV7-2, the J gene TRBJ1-2; TRBD1 agrees at 9 bases. The junction had 9 bases not matched to a gene; V was cut back by 5 bases and J by 8 bases. This CDR3 is 14 amino acids long. Germline V gene data show CDR1 as SGHTA and CDR2 as FQGNSA. CDR3 protein: CASSLETGGRGYTF. CDR3 sequence (DNA): TGTGCCAGCAGCCTAGAGACAGGGGGAAGAGGCTACACCTTC.